The table lists the clone carrying this T cell receptor (beta chain) with a few counts. No antigen is known for it. An overlapping HIV-1 Gag peptide pool stimulated these cells at 0.95 to 1 ug/peptide/mL. CD4+ T cells upregulating both CD40 ligand and CD69 were sorted as responding cells. For at least 4 years, plasma HIV-1 RNA was undetectable (<50 copies/mL). These data originate in a study of persistence of HIV-infected CD4 T cells. Study-level information: A couple of participants gave one leukapheresis sample; others gave up to about 180 mL blood repeatedly.

The immunoSEQ assay was version 4, run in survey mode. Each sample used up to 1 ug genomic DNA diluted to around 10 ng/uL. TCRdb's copy holds only in-frame clones and misses some; the assay was immunoSEQ multiplex PCR. Here the sample spans some 23,000 clones, under 80% being singletons. The starting material was CD4+ T cells sorted from PBMCs after approximately 19-hour stimulation, obtained from a patient who received antiretroviral therapy. The TCR sequence derives from an adult man with HIV who was CMV-seropositive.

The CDR3 region has the DNA TGTGCCAGCAGTTTTTTCCCGACAGATAACTATGGCTACACCTTC. Translating gives CASSFFPTDNYGYTF. The chain has TRBV27 and TRBJ1-2; possible D gene TRBD1, 5 bases. CDR3 size: 15 residues. Germline V CDR1 and CDR2: MNHEY, SMNVEV (reference sequence). The germline V and J ends were trimmed by 3 bases and 1 base, with 12 bases remaining between them.